This TCR beta chain derives from a study of cytomegalovirus exposure and HLA in healthy donors. The PCR had 60 Vbeta and 13 Jbeta primers. Method: immunoSEQ multiplex PCR; TCRdb's copy keeps in-frame clones and lacks some. In the table there are 170,000 or so clones, around four fifths of which are singletons. CDR1 is SGHRS and CDR2 is YFSETQ in the germline V gene. V lost 0 bases and J lost 7; bases outside the gene matches: 10. The CDR3 sequence is 17 residues long. The clonotype was recovered from a man in his fifties or sixties in good health and CMV-seronegative. The sequencing sample was made of PBMCs. The rearrangement links TRBV5-1 to TRBJ2-1; 10 bases are a match to TRBD2. CDR3 DNA sequence: TGCGCCAGCAGCTTGGTGGGAAGCGGGAGGGCCGGGAATGAGCAGTTCTTC. Residues: CASSLVGSGRAGNEQFF.